This T cell receptor beta chain appears in the sequencing data of a study of naive and memory T cell subsets. An oligonucleotide containing a UMI was ligated to the 3' end of TCR cDNA. The CDR3 spans 14 residues. Deletions cut 6 bases from V and 3 bases from J, with 12 bases between. The germline V gene encodes CDR1 SNHLY and CDR2 FYNNEI. Ligated cDNA underwent four rounds of PCR with nested alpha and beta constant region primers and SP2. From the 5' RACE reads, TCRdb called clonotypes with MiXCR, one entry per CDR3 protein. The profile covers 55,000 to 65,000 distinct CDR3 sequences, with less than 10% appearing a single time and over 15% taken by the ten largest. This clonotype was found a few times.

The chain uses TRBV2 and TRBJ2-4; possibly TRBD1 for D (7 bases). The receptor comes from a female donor in good health. The CDR3 protein is CASRHRGGKNIQYF. Here the CDR3 DNA reads TGTGCCAGCAGACACAGGGGAGGCAAAAACATTCAGTACTTC.